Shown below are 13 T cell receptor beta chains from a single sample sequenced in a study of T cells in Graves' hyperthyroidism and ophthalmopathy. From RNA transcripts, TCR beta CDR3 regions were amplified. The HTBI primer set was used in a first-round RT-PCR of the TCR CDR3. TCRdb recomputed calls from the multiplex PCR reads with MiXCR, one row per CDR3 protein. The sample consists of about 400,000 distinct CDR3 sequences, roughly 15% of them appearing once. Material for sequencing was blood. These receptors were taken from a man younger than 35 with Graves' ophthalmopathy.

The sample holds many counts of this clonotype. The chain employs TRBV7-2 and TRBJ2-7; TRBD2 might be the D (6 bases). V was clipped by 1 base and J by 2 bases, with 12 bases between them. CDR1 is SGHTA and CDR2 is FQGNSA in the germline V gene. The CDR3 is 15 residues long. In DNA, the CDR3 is TGTGCCAGCAGCTTAGGGTCCGGGAGTCCCTACGAGCAGTACTTC. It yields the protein CASSLGSGSPYEQYF.

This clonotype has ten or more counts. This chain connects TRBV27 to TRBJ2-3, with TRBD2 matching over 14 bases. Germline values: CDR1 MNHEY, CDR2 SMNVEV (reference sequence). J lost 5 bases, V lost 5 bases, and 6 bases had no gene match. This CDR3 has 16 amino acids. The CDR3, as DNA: TGTGCCAGCAGTGTGGGACTAGCGGGAGAGGGAGATACGCAGTATTTT. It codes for CASSVGLAGEGDTQYF.

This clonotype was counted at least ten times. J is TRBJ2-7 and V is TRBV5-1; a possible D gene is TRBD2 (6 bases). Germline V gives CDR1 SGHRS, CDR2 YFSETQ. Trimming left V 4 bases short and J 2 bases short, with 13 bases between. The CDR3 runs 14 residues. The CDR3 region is CASSGGFPTYEQYF. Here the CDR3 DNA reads TGCGCCAGCAGCGGGGGGTTCCCCACCTACGAGCAGTACTTC.

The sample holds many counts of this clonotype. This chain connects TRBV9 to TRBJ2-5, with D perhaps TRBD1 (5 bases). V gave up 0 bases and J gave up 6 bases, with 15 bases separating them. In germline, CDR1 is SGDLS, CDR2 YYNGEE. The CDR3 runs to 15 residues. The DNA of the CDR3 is TGTGCCAGCAGCGTAGGTGGGTTCACAGGACAGACCCAGTACTTC. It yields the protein CASSVGGFTGQTQYF.

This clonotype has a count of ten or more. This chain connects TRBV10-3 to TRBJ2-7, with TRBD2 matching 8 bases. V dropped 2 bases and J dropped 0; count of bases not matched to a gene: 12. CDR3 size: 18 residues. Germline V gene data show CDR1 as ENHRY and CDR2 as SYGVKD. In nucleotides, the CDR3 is TGTGCCATCAGTGAGAAAGGTAGCGGGACCCGCCTCTCCTACGAGCAGTACTTC. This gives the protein CAISEKGSGTRLSYEQYF.

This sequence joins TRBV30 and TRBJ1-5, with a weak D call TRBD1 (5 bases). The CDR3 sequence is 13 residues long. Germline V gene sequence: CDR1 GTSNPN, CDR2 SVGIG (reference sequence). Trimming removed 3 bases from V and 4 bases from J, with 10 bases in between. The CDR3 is CAWSRGKNQPQHF. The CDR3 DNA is TGTGCCTGGAGCCGGGGGAAGAATCAGCCCCAGCATTTT.

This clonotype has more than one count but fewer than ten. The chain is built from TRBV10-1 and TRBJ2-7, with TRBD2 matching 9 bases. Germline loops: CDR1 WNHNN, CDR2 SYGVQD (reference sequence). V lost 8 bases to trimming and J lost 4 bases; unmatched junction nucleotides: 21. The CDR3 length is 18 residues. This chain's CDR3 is CASCCRATIRTSVYEQYF. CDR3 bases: TGCGCCAGCTGCTGCCGGGCAACCATCCGGACTAGCGTTTACGAGCAGTACTTC.

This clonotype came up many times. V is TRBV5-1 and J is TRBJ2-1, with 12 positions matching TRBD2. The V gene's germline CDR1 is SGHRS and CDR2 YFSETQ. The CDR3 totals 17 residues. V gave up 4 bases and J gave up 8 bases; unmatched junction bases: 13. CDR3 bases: TGCGCCAGCAGCCTAGCGGGAGGGCCGGATAGTAGAGATGAGCAGTTCTTC. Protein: CASSLAGGPDSRDEQFF.

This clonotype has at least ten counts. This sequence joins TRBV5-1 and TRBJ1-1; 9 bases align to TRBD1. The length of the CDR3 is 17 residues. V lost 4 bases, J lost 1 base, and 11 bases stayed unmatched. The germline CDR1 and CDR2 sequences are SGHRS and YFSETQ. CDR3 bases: TGCGCCAGCAGCATGCCCGGGACAGGGCGTTGGAACACTGAAGCTTTCTTT. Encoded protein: CASSMPGTGRWNTEAFF. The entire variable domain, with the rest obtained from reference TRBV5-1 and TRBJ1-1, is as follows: KAGVTQTPRYLIKTRGQQVTLSCSPISGHRSVSWYQQTPGQGLQFLFEYFSETQRNKGNFPGRFSGRQFSNSRSEMNVSTLELGDSALYLCASSMPGTGRWNTEAFFGQGTRLTVV.

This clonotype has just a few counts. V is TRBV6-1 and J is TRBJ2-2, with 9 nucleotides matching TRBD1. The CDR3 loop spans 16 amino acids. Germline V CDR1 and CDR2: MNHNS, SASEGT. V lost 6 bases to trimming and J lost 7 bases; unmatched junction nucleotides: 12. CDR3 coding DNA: TGTGCCAGCAGATCATCCGGGACAGGGCGAGGCGGGGAGCTGTTTTTT. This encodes CASRSSGTGRGGELFF.

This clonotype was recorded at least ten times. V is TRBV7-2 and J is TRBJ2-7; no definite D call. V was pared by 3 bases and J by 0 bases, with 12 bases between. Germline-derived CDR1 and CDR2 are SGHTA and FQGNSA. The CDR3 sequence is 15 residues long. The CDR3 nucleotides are TGTGCCAGCAGCTTTTGGCCCTCTCCCTCCTACGAGCAGTACTTC. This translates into CASSFWPSPSYEQYF.

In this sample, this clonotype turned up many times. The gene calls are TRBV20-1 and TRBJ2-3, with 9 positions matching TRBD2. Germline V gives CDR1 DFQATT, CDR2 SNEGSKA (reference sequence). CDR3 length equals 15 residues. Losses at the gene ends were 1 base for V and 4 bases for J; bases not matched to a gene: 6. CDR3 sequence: CSARVGSGSPDTQYF. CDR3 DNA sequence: TGCAGTGCTAGAGTGGGTAGCGGGAGCCCAGATACGCAGTATTTT.

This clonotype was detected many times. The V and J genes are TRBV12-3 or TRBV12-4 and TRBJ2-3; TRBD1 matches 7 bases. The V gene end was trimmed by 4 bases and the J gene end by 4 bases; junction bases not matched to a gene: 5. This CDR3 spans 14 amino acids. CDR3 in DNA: TGTGCCAGCAGTTACGCCACAGGGGCAGATACGCAGTATTTT. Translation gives CASSYATGADTQYF.